The present entry profiles one T cell receptor (beta chain) with its context. This sample is drawn from a study of control samples from healthy donors and cancer patients. The CDR3 extends over 16 amino acids. Trimming removed 0 bases at V and 0 bases at J, with 11 bases between. Germline CDR1 is SGHTA and CDR2 is FQGNSA. Some clones are missing from TCRdb's copy, which holds only in-frame ones; the method was immunoSEQ multiplex PCR. The sample has approximately 60,000 clones; approximately 85% are singletons. The clonotype originates from a man in his forties in good health. The chain uses TRBV7-2 and TRBJ1-2; maybe TRBD1 (5 bases). Input material: blood. In DNA form, the CDR3 reads TGTGCCAGCAGCTTAGCGGGGGGAACAGCTAACTATGGCTACACCTTC. Its translation: CASSLAGGTANYGYTF. The whole variable domain, filled in from reference TRBV7-2 and TRBJ1-2, reads GAGVSQSPSNKVTEKGKDVELRCDPISGHTALYWYRQSLGQGLEFLIYFQGNSAPDKSGLPSDRFSAERTGGSVSTLTIQRTQQEDSAVYLCASSLAGGTANYGYTFGSGTRLTVV.